This T cell receptor (beta chain) was observed in a study of blood T cells in healthy people across ages. Study observations and caveats: CMV status of donors was not determined, possibly confounding expanded clonotype changes.

Concerning this clonotype: The antigen is not known.

The CDR3 has 14 amino acids. Germline CDR1 LGHDT, CDR2 YNNKEL (reference sequence). Trimming took off 8 bases at V and 6 bases at J, with 17 bases between the two ends. Together with a sample-barcoded 5' primer, a J-beta primer mix was included in a second PCR lasting about 7 to 11 cycles. TCRdb reprocessed the 5' RACE reads via MiXCR and lists one record per CDR3 protein. The sample lists around 1.7 million distinct CDR3 sequences; approximately 30% were seen once. The genes are TRBV3-1 and TRBJ2-1; D assignment may be TRBD1 or TRBD2 (5 bases each). The sequence derives from a woman under 40 in good health. The sequencing sample was made of blood. The CDR3 DNA follows: TGTGCCAGCCGCAAGCAGGGAGTCGGCAATGAGCAGTTCTTC. It specifies CASRKQGVGNEQFF.